This T cell receptor (beta chain) is from a study of blood T cell repertoires in COVID-19. Overall study: COVID-19 samples from acute and convalescent phases originated in the United States, Italy and Spain. PBMCs, B-cell-depleted T cells, or T cells provided the cDNA or gDNA that made up the material.

Germline V gene lookup returns CDR1 MGHRA and CDR2 YSYEKL. V lost 1 base and J 2 bases, leaving 9 bases between the germline ends. There are 15 residues in the CDR3. Authors' processing steps: Using reference gene primer amplification, nucleated cell counts were estimated. Sequencing was performed with immunoSEQ multiplex PCR; in TCRdb, only in-frame clones are kept and a portion is missing. V and J calls and clone size are those listed in that table; D and trimming were worked out from the DNA. The table has 300,000 to 350,000 clones, 87% seen once. The gene calls are TRBV4-1 and TRBJ1-3; D might be TRBD1 (5 bases). The sequence was collected from a man aged 18 to 30 with active or convalescent COVID-19. The specimen was peripheral blood. For the CDR3, the DNA is TGCGCCAGCAGCCAAGGGGTCAGGGCTGGAAACACCATATATTTT. The encoded protein is CASSQGVRAGNTIYF.